This record covers a single TCR beta chain. What it recognizes is unknown. The junction differs from germline at one of its ends, possibly a read error. These data originate in a study of T cells in Graves' hyperthyroidism and ophthalmopathy. Broader study findings: Most thyroid clonotypes expanded above 0.001 appeared in blood too.

CDR3 length: 17 residues. Germline V gene sequence: CDR1 SGHVS, CDR2 FQNEAQ. From RNA transcripts, TCR beta CDR3 regions were amplified. HTBI primers drove first-round RT-PCR of the TCR CDR3. TCRdb re-called the multiplex PCR reads with MiXCR, one entry per CDR3 protein. The table records 530,000 or so distinct CDR3 sequences, 35% to 55% of them present only once. Patients having uncontrolled infection, another autoimmune disease, pregnancy or lactation were not included. The sample comprised peripheral blood or thyroid tissue (not recorded which). The rearrangement links TRBV7-8 to TRBJ1-1; no definite D call. This TCR was sampled from a woman between 18 and 29 years old with Graves' hyperthyroidism. The CDR3 protein is CASSQDSARRLNTEAFF. As DNA, the CDR3 is TGCGCCAGCAGCCAAGATTCGGCCAGAAGATTGAACACTGAAGCTTTCTTT.